The T cell receptor beta chain described here comes from a study of beta chain features in type 1 diabetes. Findings and caveats of the study: At VDJ recombination sites, type 1 diabetes patients had fewer insertions and more deleted nucleotides. Type 1 diabetes patients showed a moderate but significant shortening of TCRB CDR3s in all four CD4+ subsets. Shorter templates may be favored by PCR, equally so in patients and controls.

On this clone itself: Antigen: not known.

After removal of 2 bases from V and 3 bases from J, the junction contained 4 bases not matched to a gene. The CDR3 runs 15 residues. The V gene's germline CDR1 is SGHDN and CDR2 FVKESK. By way of CD45RO/CCR7/CD25/CD127/CD95/CD27, the CD4+ regulatory, stem cell-like memory, central memory and naive cells were sorted. cDNA synthesis used the whole RNA isolate, giving expressed TCRB sequences. Sequencing of naive, central memory and regulatory T cell samples gave an average of roughly 3.4 million reads. Repertoires were generated with immunoSEQ multiplex PCR, while TCRdb's copy carries only in-frame clones and drops some. The sample gives over 600,000 clones, about an eighth of which show up once; about 0.11% is in the top ten.

Sequencing was performed on naive CD4+ T cells from blood. This chain connects TRBV14 to TRBJ2-3, with 8 bases aligning to TRBD1. This receptor was taken from a man younger than 45 with type 1 diabetes. The CDR3 sequence is CASSQSGTGTDTQYF. The CDR3 region has the DNA TGTGCCAGCAGCCAATCCGGGACAGGAACAGATACGCAGTATTTT.